This T cell receptor beta chain was captured in a study of OX40 agonist ivuxolimab in advanced cancers. About the research overall: It was permissible to have had prior anti-PD-1, anti-PD-L1 or anti-CTLA-4 therapy, and 40% had some. Regarding the study as a whole: Clones of CD4+ and CD8+ blood T cells grew by week 6 at doses of 0.1 to 3.0 mg/kg.

No patient had autoimmune disease or received systemic immunosuppression. The table came from immunoSEQ multiplex PCR; TCRdb's copy has only in-frame clones and leaves some out. The repertoire holds tens of thousands of clones, with 84% as singletons. About this clone itself: The antigen is not known.

CDR1 MNHNS and CDR2 SASEGT come from the germline V gene. The CDR3 is 12 amino acids. V lost 3 bases and J 5 bases, leaving 7 bases between the germline ends. The origin of this receptor is an adult with an advanced solid tumor such as melanoma, head and neck, liver or kidney cancer. Sequenced material: CD4+ or CD8+ T cells sorted from blood, taken in a trial of the OX40 agonist ivuxolimab. The J gene is TRBJ1-2, the V gene TRBV6-1; D possibly corresponds to TRBD1 (5 bases). CDR3 nucleotide sequence: TGTGCCAGCAGTGATGGGGGTTATGGCTACACCTTC. It specifies CASSDGGYGYTF.